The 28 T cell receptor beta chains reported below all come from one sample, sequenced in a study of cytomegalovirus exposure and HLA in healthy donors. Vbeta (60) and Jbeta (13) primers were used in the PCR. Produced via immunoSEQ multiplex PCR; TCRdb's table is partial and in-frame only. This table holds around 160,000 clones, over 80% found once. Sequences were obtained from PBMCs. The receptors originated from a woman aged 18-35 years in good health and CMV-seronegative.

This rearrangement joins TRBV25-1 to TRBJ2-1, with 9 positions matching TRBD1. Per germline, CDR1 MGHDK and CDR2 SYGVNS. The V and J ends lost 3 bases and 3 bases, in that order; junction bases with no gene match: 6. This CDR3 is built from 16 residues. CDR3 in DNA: TGTGCCAGCAGTGATAAGCCGGGACAGGGCTACAATGAGCAGTTCTTC. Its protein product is CASSDKPGQGYNEQFF.

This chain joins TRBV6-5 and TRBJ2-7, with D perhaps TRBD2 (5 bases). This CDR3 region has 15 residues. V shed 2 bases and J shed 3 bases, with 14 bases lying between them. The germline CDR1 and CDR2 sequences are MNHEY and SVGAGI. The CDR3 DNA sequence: TGTGCCAGCAGTTACGGAACAGCGGTTAACTACGAGCAGTACTTC. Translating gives CASSYGTAVNYEQYF.

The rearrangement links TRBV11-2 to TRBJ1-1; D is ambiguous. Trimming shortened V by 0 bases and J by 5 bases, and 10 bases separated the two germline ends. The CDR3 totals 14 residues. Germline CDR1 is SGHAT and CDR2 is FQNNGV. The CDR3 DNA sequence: TGTGCCAGCAGCTTAGAGCGTGGGCGAACTGAAGCTTTCTTT. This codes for CASSLERGRTEAFF.

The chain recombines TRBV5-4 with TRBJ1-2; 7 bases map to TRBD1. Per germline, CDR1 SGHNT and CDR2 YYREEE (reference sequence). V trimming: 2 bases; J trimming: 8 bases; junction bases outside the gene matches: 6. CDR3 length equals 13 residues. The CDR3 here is CASSLGQEGGYTF. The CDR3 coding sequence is TGTGCCAGCAGCTTAGGACAGGAGGGCGGCTACACCTTC.

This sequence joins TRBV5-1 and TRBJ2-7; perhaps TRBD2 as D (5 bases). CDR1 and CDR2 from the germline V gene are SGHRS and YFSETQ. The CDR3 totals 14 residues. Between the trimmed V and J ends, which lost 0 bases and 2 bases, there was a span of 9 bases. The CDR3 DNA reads TGCGCCAGCAGCTTGGCGGGGTCCGCCTACGAGCAGTACTTC. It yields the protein CASSLAGSAYEQYF.

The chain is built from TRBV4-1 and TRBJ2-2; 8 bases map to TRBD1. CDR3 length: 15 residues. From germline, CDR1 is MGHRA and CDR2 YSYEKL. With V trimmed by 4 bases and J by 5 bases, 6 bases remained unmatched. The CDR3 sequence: CASSPRTGWTGELFF. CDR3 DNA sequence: TGCGCCAGCAGCCCCCGGACAGGGTGGACCGGGGAGCTGTTTTTT.

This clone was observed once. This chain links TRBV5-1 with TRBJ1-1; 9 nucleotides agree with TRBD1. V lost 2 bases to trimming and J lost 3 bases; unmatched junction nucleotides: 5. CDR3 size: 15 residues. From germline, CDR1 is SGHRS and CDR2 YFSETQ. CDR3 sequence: CASSFSTGGDTEAFF. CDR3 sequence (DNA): TGCGCCAGCAGCTTCTCGACAGGGGGTGACACTGAAGCTTTCTTT.

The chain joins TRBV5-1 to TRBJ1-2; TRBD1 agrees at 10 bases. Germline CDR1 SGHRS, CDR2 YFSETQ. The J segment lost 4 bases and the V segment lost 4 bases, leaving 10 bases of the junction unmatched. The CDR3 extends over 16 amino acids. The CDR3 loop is CASSPGQGTGIYGYTF. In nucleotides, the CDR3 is TGCGCCAGCAGCCCGGGACAGGGGACAGGAATCTATGGCTACACCTTC.

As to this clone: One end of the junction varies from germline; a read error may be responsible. The CDR3 protein is CASSDRQGETQYF. In nucleotides, the CDR3 is TGTGCTAGCAGCGACAGACAGGGGGAGACCCAGTACTTC. The rearrangement joins TRBV7-7 to TRBJ2-5, with 8 bases fitting TRBD1. Germline-derived CDR1 and CDR2 are SSHAT and FNYEAQ (reference sequence). This CDR3 region has 13 residues.

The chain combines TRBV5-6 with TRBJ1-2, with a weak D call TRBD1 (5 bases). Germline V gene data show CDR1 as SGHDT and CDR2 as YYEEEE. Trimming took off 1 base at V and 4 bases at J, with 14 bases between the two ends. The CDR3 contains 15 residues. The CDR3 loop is CASSLIRGEGYGYTF. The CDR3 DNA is TGTGCCAGCAGCTTGATAAGGGGTGAAGGCTATGGCTACACCTTC.

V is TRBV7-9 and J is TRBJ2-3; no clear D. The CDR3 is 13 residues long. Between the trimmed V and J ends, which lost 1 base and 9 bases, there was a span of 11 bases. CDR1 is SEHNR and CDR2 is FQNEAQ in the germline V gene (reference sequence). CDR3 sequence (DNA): TGTGCCAGCAGCTTAGACTTCGGTCCCACGCAGTATTTT. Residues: CASSLDFGPTQYF.

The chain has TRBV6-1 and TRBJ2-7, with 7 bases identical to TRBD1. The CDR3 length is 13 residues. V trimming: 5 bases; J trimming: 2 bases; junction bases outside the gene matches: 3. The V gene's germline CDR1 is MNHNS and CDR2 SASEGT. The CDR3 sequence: CASSFDRAYEQYF. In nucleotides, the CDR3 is TGTGCCAGCAGTTTCGACAGGGCCTACGAGCAGTACTTC.

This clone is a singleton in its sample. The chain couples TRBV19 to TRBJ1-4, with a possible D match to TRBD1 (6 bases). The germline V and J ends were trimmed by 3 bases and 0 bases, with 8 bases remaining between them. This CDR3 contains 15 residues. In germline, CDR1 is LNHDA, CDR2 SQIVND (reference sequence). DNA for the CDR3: TGTGCCAGTAGTATCAGGACAGCAACTAATGAAAAACTGTTTTTT. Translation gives CASSIRTATNEKLFF.

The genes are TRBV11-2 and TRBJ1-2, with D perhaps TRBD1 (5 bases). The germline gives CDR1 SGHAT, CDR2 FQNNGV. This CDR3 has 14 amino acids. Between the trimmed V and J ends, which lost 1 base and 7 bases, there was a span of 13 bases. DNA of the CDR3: TGTGCCAGCAGCTTAGCGGGGGGGAGTTCTGGCTACACCTTC. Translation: CASSLAGGSSGYTF.

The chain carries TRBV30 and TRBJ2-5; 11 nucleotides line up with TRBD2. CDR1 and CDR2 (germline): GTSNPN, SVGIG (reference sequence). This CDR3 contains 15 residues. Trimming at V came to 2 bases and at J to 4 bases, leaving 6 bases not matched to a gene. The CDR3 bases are TGTGCCTGGAGTTTAACTAGCGGGGGTCGAGAGACCCAGTACTTC. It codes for CAWSLTSGGRETQYF.

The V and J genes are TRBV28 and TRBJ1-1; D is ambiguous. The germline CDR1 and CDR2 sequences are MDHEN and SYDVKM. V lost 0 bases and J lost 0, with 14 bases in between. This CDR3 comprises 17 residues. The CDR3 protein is CASSLWGRPIMNTEAFF. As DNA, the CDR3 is TGTGCCAGCAGTTTATGGGGCCGACCGATAATGAACACTGAAGCTTTCTTT.

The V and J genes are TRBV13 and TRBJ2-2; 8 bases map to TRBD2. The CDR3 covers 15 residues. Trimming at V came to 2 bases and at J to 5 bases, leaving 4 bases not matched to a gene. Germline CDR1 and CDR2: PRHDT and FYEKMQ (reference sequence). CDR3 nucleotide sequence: TGTGCCAGCAGCTTAAAGCGGGGGCGAACCGGGGAGCTGTTTTTT. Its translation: CASSLKRGRTGELFF.

CDR3 amino acids: CASSLRTMNTEAFF. CDR3 coding DNA: TGCGCCAGCAGCTTGAGGACAATGAACACTGAAGCTTTCTTT. The V gene is TRBV5-1, the J gene TRBJ1-1, with D possibly being TRBD1 (5 bases). CDR1 and CDR2 (germline): SGHRS, YFSETQ. The CDR3 sequence is 14 residues long. The ends were cut back, 1 base at V and 0 bases at J, with 7 bases in the middle.

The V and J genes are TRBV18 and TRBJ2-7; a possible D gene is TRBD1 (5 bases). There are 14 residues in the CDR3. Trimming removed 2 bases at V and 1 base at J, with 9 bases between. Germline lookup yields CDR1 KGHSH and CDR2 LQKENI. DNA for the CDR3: TGTGCCAGCTCACCAAAGACAGATTCCTACGAGCAGTACTTC. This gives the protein CASSPKTDSYEQYF.

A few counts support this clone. This CDR3 is CASNGVSYEQYF. The CDR3 region has the DNA TGTGCCAGCAACGGGGTCTCCTACGAGCAGTACTTC. The chain is built from TRBV6-5 and TRBJ2-7; TRBD2 might be the D (5 bases). The CDR3 runs 12 residues. Trimming pared 7 bases from V and 0 bases from J, leaving 7 bases between. Germline V CDR1 and CDR2: MNHEY, SVGAGI.

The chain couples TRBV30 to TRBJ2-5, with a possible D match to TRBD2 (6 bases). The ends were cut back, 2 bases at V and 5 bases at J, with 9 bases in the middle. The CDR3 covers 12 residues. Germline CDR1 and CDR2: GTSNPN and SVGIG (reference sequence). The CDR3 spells CAWSSEGETQYF. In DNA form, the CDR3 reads TGTGCCTGGAGTTCGGAGGGCGAGACCCAGTACTTC.

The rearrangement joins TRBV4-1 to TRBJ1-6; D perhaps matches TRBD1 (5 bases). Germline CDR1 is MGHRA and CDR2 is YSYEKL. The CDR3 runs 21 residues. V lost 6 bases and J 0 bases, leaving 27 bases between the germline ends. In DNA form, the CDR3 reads TGCGCCAGCAGTCATTTCGCGACACAGGAACATATAAGCTCCTATAATTCACCCCTCCACTTT. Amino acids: CASSHFATQEHISSYNSPLHF.

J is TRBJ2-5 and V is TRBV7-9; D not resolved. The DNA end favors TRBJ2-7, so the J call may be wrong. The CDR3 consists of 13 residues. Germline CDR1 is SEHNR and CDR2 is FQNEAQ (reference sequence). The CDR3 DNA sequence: TGTGCCAGCACCGGAGTGAGCTCCTACGAGCAGTACTTC. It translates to CASTGVSSYEQYF.

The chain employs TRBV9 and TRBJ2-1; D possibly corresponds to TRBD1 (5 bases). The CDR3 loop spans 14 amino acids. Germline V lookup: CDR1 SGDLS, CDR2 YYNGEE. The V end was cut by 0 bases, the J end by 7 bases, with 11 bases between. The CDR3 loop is CASSVGAGNNEQFF. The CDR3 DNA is TGTGCCAGCAGCGTAGGGGCAGGGAATAATGAGCAGTTCTTC.

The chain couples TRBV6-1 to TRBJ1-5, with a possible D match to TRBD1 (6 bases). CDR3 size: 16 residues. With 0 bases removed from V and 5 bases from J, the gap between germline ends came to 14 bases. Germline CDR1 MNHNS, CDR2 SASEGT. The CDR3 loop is CASSEATYGTYQPQHF. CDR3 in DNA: TGTGCCAGCAGTGAAGCAACTTACGGGACATATCAGCCCCAGCATTTT.

The CDR3 here is CASSEEAVAPETQYF. The CDR3 bases are TGTGCCAGCAGTGAAGAAGCGGTCGCCCCAGAGACCCAGTACTTC. The chain joins TRBV2 to TRBJ2-5; weak D call: TRBD2 (5 bases). Looked up from germline, CDR1 is SNHLY and CDR2 is FYNNEI. V was trimmed by 1 base and J by 4 bases, leaving 13 bases between them. This CDR3 has 15 amino acids.

CDR3 protein: CASRVQGTLGYTF. The CDR3 bases are TGTGCCAGCAGGGTCCAGGGTACCCTTGGCTACACCTTC. V is TRBV6-5 and J is TRBJ1-2; D is perhaps TRBD1 (5 bases). Germline-derived CDR1 and CDR2 are MNHEY and SVGAGI. The CDR3 contains 13 residues. Trimming took off 6 bases at V and 7 bases at J, with 15 bases between the two ends.

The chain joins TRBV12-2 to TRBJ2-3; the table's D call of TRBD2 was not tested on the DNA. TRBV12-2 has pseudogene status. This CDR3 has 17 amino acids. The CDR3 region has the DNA TGTGCAAGTCCCTCCCGCCGTACTAGCGGGGGGGCAGATACGCAGTATTTT. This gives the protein CASPSRRTSGGADTQYF.